The clone carrying this TCR beta chain occurred a few times. Its antigen remains unknown. V was trimmed by 3 bases and J by 6 bases, leaving 14 bases between them. This CDR3 region has 14 residues. The V gene's germline CDR1 is GTSNPN and CDR2 SVGIG (reference sequence). These data belong to a study of T-cell reconstitution after alpha-beta-depleted transplantation in children. Unique molecular identifiers featured in how the TCRbeta library was prepared. MiXCR was run by TCRdb on the PCR reads, yielding one entry per CDR3 protein. The data show fewer than 700,000 distinct CDR3 sequences, approximately 12% seen once. Study results and limitations: Recipient T cells and thymic progenitors that survived were the source of the high TCRbeta diversity seen at day 60 in some patients. Reportedly, alpha-beta T cells present about two months post-transplant originated from several hundred expanded clones of graft origin. After one year, T-cell counts and TCRbeta diversity mostly came from new T cells.

The TCR sequence derives from a male patient under 18 who had a stem cell transplant for acute myeloid leukemia, so the T cells may come from the graft donor. V usage is TRBV30 and J usage is TRBJ2-2; D may be TRBD2 (5 bases). Source: PBMCs, mostly from graft donor cells, taken 360 days after TCRalphabeta/CD19-depleted stem cell transplant. The CDR3 nucleotides read TGTGCCTGGAGCACGGGGATCATGGCCGGGGAGCTGTTTTTT. This codes for CAWSTGIMAGELFF.